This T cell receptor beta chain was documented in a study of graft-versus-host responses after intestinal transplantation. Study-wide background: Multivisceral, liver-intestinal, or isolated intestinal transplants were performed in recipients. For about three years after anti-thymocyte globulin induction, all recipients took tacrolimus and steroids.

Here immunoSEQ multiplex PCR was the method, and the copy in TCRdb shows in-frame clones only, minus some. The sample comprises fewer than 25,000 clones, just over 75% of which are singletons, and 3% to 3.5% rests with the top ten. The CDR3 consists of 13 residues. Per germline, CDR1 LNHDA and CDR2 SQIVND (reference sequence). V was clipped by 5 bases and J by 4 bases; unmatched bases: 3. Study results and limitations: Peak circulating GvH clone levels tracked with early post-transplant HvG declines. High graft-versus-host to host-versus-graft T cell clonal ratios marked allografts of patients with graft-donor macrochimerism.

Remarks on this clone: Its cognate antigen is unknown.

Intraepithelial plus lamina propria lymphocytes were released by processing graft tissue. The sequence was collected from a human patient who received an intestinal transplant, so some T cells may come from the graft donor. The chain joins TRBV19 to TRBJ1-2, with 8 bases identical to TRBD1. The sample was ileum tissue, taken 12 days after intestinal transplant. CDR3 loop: CASSDRGSYGYTF. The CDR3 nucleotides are TGTGCCAGTAGTGACAGGGGTAGCTATGGCTACACCTTC.